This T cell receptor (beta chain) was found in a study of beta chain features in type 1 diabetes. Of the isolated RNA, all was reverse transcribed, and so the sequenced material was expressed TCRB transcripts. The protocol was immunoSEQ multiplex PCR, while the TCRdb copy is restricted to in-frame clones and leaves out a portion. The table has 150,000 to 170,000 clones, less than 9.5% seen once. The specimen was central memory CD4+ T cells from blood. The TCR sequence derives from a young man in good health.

The DNA of the CDR3 is TGTGCCAGCAGCCTGGCGGGAGGCTACTACGAGCAGTACTTC. Translating gives CASSLAGGYYEQYF. This chain connects TRBV6-6 to TRBJ2-7, with TRBD2 identical over 8 bases. This CDR3 spans 14 amino acids. CDR1 MNHNY and CDR2 SVGAGI come from the germline V gene (reference sequence). The trim removed 6 bases at V and 3 bases at J, leaving 7 bases unmatched.